The 25 T cell receptor beta chains presented below share a single source sample, sequenced in a study of blood T cell repertoires in COVID-19. Libraries were prepared by immunoSEQ multiplex PCR; TCRdb keeps only in-frame clonotypes and omits some of them. The data show nearly 250,000 clones, 70% to 85% seen once. Sequencing was performed on peripheral blood. The receptors originated from an elderly woman with acute or convalescent COVID-19.

This clone has only one observation. The rearrangement joins TRBV18 to TRBJ1-2; D might be TRBD1 (5 bases). This CDR3 is 14 amino acids long. Germline CDR1 is KGHSH and CDR2 is LQKENI. Trimming removed 3 bases at V and 7 bases at J, with 15 bases between. The CDR3 DNA follows: TGTGCCAGCTCACCGCAGAAGGGTAGGGGTGGCTACACCTTC. Translated, it gives CASSPQKGRGGYTF.

This clone was observed a few times. The CDR3 loop is CASSPRTGIYGYTF. CDR3 DNA: TGTGCCAGTAGCCCTCGGACAGGGATCTATGGCTACACCTTC. V usage is TRBV19 and J usage is TRBJ1-2; TRBD1 aligns across 8 bases. V dropped 6 bases and J dropped 4; count of bases not matched to a gene: 7. CDR3 length: 14 amino acids. The germline V gene encodes CDR1 LNHDA and CDR2 SQIVND (reference sequence).

The chain couples TRBV29-1 to TRBJ2-4, with D perhaps matching TRBD2 (6 bases). The germline V gene has CDR1 SQVTM and CDR2 ANQGSEA. The V gene lost 2 bases and the J gene lost 3 bases, with 8 bases spanning the gap. The length of the CDR3 is 13 residues. The CDR3 bases are TGCAGCGTTGAATGGGGAGGCAAAAACATTCAGTACTTC. Translated: CSVEWGGKNIQYF.

The V gene is TRBV5-4, the J gene TRBJ2-5, with TRBD2 identical over 11 bases. The V gene end was trimmed by 10 bases and the J gene end by 6 bases; junction bases not matched to a gene: 20. Germline CDR1 reads SGHNT; CDR2 reads YYREEE (reference sequence). The CDR3 has 17 residues. CDR3 in amino acids: CARRPGGASGGYKTQYF. The CDR3 bases are TGTGCCCGCCGCCCGGGGGGGGCTAGCGGGGGGTATAAGACCCAGTACTTC.

The chain has TRBV2 and TRBJ2-7; unclear D gene. V was pared by 2 bases and J by 0 bases, with 8 bases between. The length of the CDR3 is 14 residues. Germline loops: CDR1 SNHLY, CDR2 FYNNEI. Written as DNA, the CDR3 is TGTGCCAGCAGTGAATTGAACACCTCCTACGAGCAGTACTTC. Its protein product is CASSELNTSYEQYF.

The chain is built from TRBV6-1 and TRBJ1-2; the match to TRBD1 covers 9 bases. CDR1 and CDR2 (germline): MNHNS, SASEGT. The V segment lost 2 bases and the J segment 8 bases; nucleotides outside the gene matches: 6. There are 14 residues in the CDR3. CDR3 nucleotide sequence: TGTGCCAGCAGTGAATACAGGACAGGGGTCGGCTACACCTTC. This gives the protein CASSEYRTGVGYTF.

The chain's CDR3 is CASSIGTVTDTQYF. The CDR3 region has the DNA TGCGCCAGCAGCATCGGGACAGTCACAGATACGCAGTATTTT. The rearrangement links TRBV5-1 to TRBJ2-3; 7 bases match TRBD1. J gave up 2 bases and V 4 bases, and 4 bases lay outside the gene matches. Germline V gene data show CDR1 as SGHRS and CDR2 as YFSETQ. The CDR3 runs to 14 residues.

The CDR3 spells CASRFGHFYSNQPQHF. CDR3 nucleotide sequence: TGTGCCAGTAGATTTGGACACTTTTATAGCAATCAGCCCCAGCATTTT. This rearrangement joins TRBV19 to TRBJ1-5; possibly TRBD1 for D (5 bases). CDR1 LNHDA and CDR2 SQIVND come from the germline V gene (reference sequence). The V end lost 6 bases, the J end lost 0 bases, and 15 bases lay between the germline ends. The CDR3 runs to 16 residues.

J is TRBJ2-3 and V is TRBV19; possibly TRBD1 for D (5 bases). V lost 3 bases and J 4 bases, leaving 17 bases between the germline ends. Per germline, CDR1 LNHDA and CDR2 SQIVND (reference sequence). The CDR3 is 16 residues long. CDR3 DNA: TGTGCCAGTAGTATTTCGCCAGGGCCGTCGGCAGATACGCAGTATTTT. Residues: CASSISPGPSADTQYF.

The chain links TRBV6-2 or TRBV6-3 to TRBJ2-7; perhaps TRBD1 as D (5 bases). Germline CDR1 and CDR2: MNHEY and SVGEGT. Trimming took off 2 bases at V and 0 bases at J, with 17 bases between the two ends. The CDR3 runs 17 residues. The CDR3: CASSYEIRQGSSYEQYF. The CDR3 DNA is TGTGCCAGCAGTTACGAAATTCGTCAGGGTAGCTCCTACGAGCAGTACTTC.

V gene TRBV5-5 combines with J gene TRBJ1-2; possible D gene TRBD1, 5 bases. V was pared by 2 bases and J by 3 bases, with 11 bases between. Germline values: CDR1 SGHKS, CDR2 YYEKEE (reference sequence). The CDR3 contains 14 residues. In DNA form, the CDR3 reads TGTGCCAGCAGCTTAGGTGCACAGGACTATGGCTACACCTTC. As protein: CASSLGAQDYGYTF. Full variable domain (outside the CDR3, taken from reference TRBV5-5 and TRBJ1-2): DAGVTQSPTHLIKTRGQQVTLRCSPISGHKSVSWYQQVLGQGPQFIFQYYEKEERGRGNFPDRFSARQFPNYSSELNVNALLLGDSALYLCASSLGAQDYGYTFGSGTRLTVV.

This clone was detected a few times. The chain has TRBV30 and TRBJ1-6; D possibly corresponds to TRBD1 (6 bases). Trimming pared 2 bases from V and 0 bases from J, leaving 14 bases between. CDR3 size: 17 residues. Germline V gives CDR1 GTSNPN, CDR2 SVGIG (reference sequence). The CDR3: CAWSRTASSSYNSPLHF. The CDR3, as DNA: TGTGCCTGGAGTAGGACAGCTTCGAGCTCCTATAATTCACCCCTCCACTTT. Full variable domain (outside the CDR3, taken from reference TRBV30 and TRBJ1-6): SQTIHQWPATLVQPVGSPLSLECTVEGTSNPNLYWYRQAAGRGLQLLFYSVGIGQISSEVPQNLSASRPQDRQFILSSKKLLLSDSGFYLCAWSRTASSSYNSPLHFGNGTRLTVT.

The chain employs TRBV12-5 and TRBJ1-5; TRBD1 aligns across 8 bases. V trimming: 2 bases; J trimming: 7 bases; junction bases outside the gene matches: 7. CDR1 is LGHNT and CDR2 is FRNRAP in the germline V gene. This CDR3 contains 15 residues. The CDR3 region is CASGLRTGLNQPQHF. CDR3 in DNA: TGTGCTAGTGGTTTGCGGACAGGGTTGAACCAGCCCCAGCATTTT. Full variable domain (outside the CDR3, taken from reference TRBV12-5 and TRBJ1-5): DARVTQTPRHKVTEMGQEVTMRCQPILGHNTVFWYRQTMMQGLELLAYFRNRAPLDDSGMPKDRFSAEMPDATLATLKIQPSEPRDSAVYFCASGLRTGLNQPQHFGDGTRLSIL.

The rearrangement links TRBV6-5 to TRBJ1-2; D perhaps matches TRBD1 (5 bases). Trimming took 0 bases from V and 7 from J, leaving 12 bases between them. The CDR3 consists of 14 residues. The germline V gene encodes CDR1 MNHEY and CDR2 SVGAGI. CDR3 amino acids: CASSYSFRGIGYTF. CDR3 DNA: TGTGCCAGCAGTTACTCGTTTCGGGGGATTGGCTACACCTTC.

V usage is TRBV6-1 and J usage is TRBJ2-7; D may be TRBD1 (5 bases). V was clipped by 0 bases and J by 1 base, with 7 bases between them. CDR3 length: 14 residues. Germline V gives CDR1 MNHNS, CDR2 SASEGT. The CDR3 nucleotides are TGTGCCAGCAGTGAAGCAGGGGCATCCTACGAGCAGTACTTC. Amino acids: CASSEAGASYEQYF.

The rearrangement uses TRBV27 and TRBJ1-6; D is undetermined. V lost 4 bases and J lost 10, with 14 bases in between. Germline CDR1 and CDR2: MNHEY and SMNVEV (reference sequence). The CDR3 consists of 14 residues. CDR3 in DNA: TGTGCCAGCAGTTCGGATCCAGGATTATCACCCCTCCACTTT. It is translated as CASSSDPGLSPLHF.

The chain combines TRBV3-1 (or the pseudogene TRBV3-2) with TRBJ2-1, with 9 bases lining up with TRBD2. The trim removed 2 bases at V and 0 bases at J, leaving 5 bases unmatched. The length of the CDR3 is 17 residues. From germline, CDR1 is LGHDT and CDR2 YNNKEL (reference sequence). The CDR3 nucleotides read TGTGCCAGCAGCCAAAGACTAGCGGCCCACTCCTACAATGAGCAGTTCTTC. Translated: CASSQRLAAHSYNEQFF.

This sequence joins TRBV5-1 and TRBJ1-1, with 8 bases that match TRBD1. Trimming at V came to 4 bases and at J to 1 base, leaving 3 bases not matched to a gene. Germline CDR1 is SGHRS and CDR2 is YFSETQ. The CDR3 totals 14 residues. Written as DNA, the CDR3 is TGCGCCAGCAGCATCGGGACAGGGAACACTGAAGCTTTCTTT. It yields the protein CASSIGTGNTEAFF.

The chain recombines TRBV2 with TRBJ1-4; the match to TRBD1 covers 8 bases. Germline V gives CDR1 SNHLY, CDR2 FYNNEI. CDR3 length equals 14 residues. The junction had 7 bases not matched to a gene; V was cut back by 6 bases and J by 7 bases. CDR3 amino acids: CASRPDRDSEKLFF. Written as DNA, the CDR3 is TGTGCCAGCAGACCGGACAGGGACTCTGAAAAACTGTTTTTT.

The chain employs TRBV7-2 and TRBJ2-1; TRBD2 matches 9 bases. This CDR3 comprises 16 residues. Trimming removed 2 bases from V and 0 bases from J; junction bases left unmatched: 2. Germline V gene sequence: CDR1 SGHTA, CDR2 FQGNSA. The CDR3 reads CASSLLAGRSYNEQFF. For the CDR3, the DNA is TGTGCCAGCAGCTTACTAGCGGGGCGCTCCTACAATGAGCAGTTCTTC.

The V call is TRBV9, the J call TRBJ2-2; maybe TRBD2 (6 bases). Per germline, CDR1 SGDLS and CDR2 YYNGEE. This CDR3 is built from 15 residues. Trimming removed 4 bases from V and 5 bases from J, with 15 bases in between. CDR3 sequence: CASSPVLLATGELFF. The CDR3 coding sequence is TGTGCCAGCAGCCCAGTTCTCCTAGCGACCGGGGAGCTGTTTTTT.

The chain combines TRBV29-1 with TRBJ2-5, with 9 positions matching TRBD1. The junction had 4 bases not matched to a gene; V was cut back by 6 bases and J by 5 bases. CDR3 length equals 12 residues. Germline CDR1 reads SQVTM; CDR2 reads ANQGSEA. The CDR3 nucleotides are TGCAGCGTGGGGACAGGGACCGAGACCCAGTACTTC. Translated, it gives CSVGTGTETQYF.

This clone appeared once. The chain is built from TRBV5-1 and TRBJ2-5; TRBD2 matches at 9 bases. From germline, CDR1 is SGHRS and CDR2 YFSETQ. The V and J ends lost 7 bases and 5 bases, in that order; junction bases with no gene match: 12. CDR3 length equals 15 residues. CDR3 sequence (DNA): TGCGCCAGCTTCCCTACCGGGACTAGCAGGGAGACCCAGTACTTC. This sequence encodes CASFPTGTSRETQYF.

This sequence joins TRBV7-8 and TRBJ2-7; possibly TRBD2 for D (6 bases). The CDR3 has 16 residues. The germline gives CDR1 SGHVS, CDR2 FQNEAQ. Trimming cost V 5 bases and J 2 bases, with 19 bases left between them. The CDR3: CASSHGWRDQTYEQYF. In DNA, the CDR3 is TGTGCCAGCAGCCACGGGTGGCGGGACCAAACCTACGAGCAGTACTTC. Based on the CDR3 plus reference TRBV7-8 and TRBJ2-7, the full variable domain is GAGVSQSPRYKVAKRGQDVALRCDPISGHVSLFWYQQALGQGPEFLTYFQNEAQLDKSGLPSDRFFAERPEGSVSTLKIQRTQQEDSAVYLCASSHGWRDQTYEQYFGPGTRLTVT.

V and J are TRBV3-1 (or the pseudogene TRBV3-2) and TRBJ2-3; TRBD2 might be the D (5 bases). This CDR3 is built from 18 residues. Germline CDR1 is LGHDT and CDR2 is YNNKEL (reference sequence). V lost 6 bases, J lost 2 bases, and 24 bases lay in between. The CDR3: CASSLAGVLLTFTDTQYF. The CDR3, as DNA: TGTGCCAGCAGTCTCGCCGGGGTCCTGCTTACCTTCACAGATACGCAGTATTTT.